Presented here are 6 T cell receptor beta chains from one specimen sequenced in a study of blood T cell repertoires in COVID-19. TCRdb keeps only in-frame clones here, not all; method: immunoSEQ multiplex PCR. The sample holds under 85,000 clones, around four fifths seen once. Input material: peripheral blood. All receptors come from a human donor in a cohort sampled during active COVID-19.

V usage is TRBV28 and J usage is TRBJ2-3; perhaps TRBD1 as D (5 bases). The CDR3 contains 13 residues. V shed 5 bases and J shed 7 bases, with 13 bases lying between them. CDR1 MDHEN and CDR2 SYDVKM come from the germline V gene. For the CDR3, the DNA is TGTGCCAGCAGTATGAGCAGGGTGCATACGCAGTATTTT. Translating gives CASSMSRVHTQYF.

There are many counts of this clone. V usage is TRBV27 and J usage is TRBJ2-7, with TRBD1 as a possible D gene (6 bases). The CDR3 loop spans 23 amino acids. Trimming took 3 bases from V and 0 from J, leaving 36 bases between them. Per the germline V gene, CDR1 is MNHEY and CDR2 is SMNVEV (reference sequence). CDR3 sequence reads: CASSFLSPHERTAYRAHSYEQYF. CDR3 sequence (DNA): TGTGCCAGCAGTTTTTTATCGCCCCACGAAAGGACAGCCTACAGAGCCCACTCCTACGAGCAGTACTTC.

This rearrangement joins TRBV6-4 to TRBJ2-1, with TRBD2 identical over 7 bases. Germline-derived CDR1 and CDR2 are MRHNA and SNTAGT. V shed 3 bases, J shed 0 bases, and the junction held 5 bases outside the gene matches. CDR3 length: 16 residues. The chain's CDR3 is CASSDQGGGSYNEQFF. The CDR3 bases are TGTGCCAGCAGTGATCAGGGCGGGGGCTCCTACAATGAGCAGTTCTTC.

The chain recombines TRBV9 with TRBJ2-5; TRBD2 might be the D (7 bases). V lost 0 bases and J 7 bases, leaving 22 bases between the germline ends. CDR3 length equals 17 residues. From germline, CDR1 is SGDLS and CDR2 YYNGEE. The CDR3 loop reads CASSVATLAGGPGTQYF. As DNA, the CDR3 is TGTGCCAGCAGCGTAGCCACGCTTGCCGGGGGGCCAGGGACCCAGTACTTC.

V usage is TRBV7-9 and J usage is TRBJ2-7, with TRBD1 as a possible D gene (6 bases). V lost 5 bases, J lost 2 bases, and 10 bases lay in between. The CDR3 is 13 amino acids. CDR1 and CDR2 (germline): SEHNR, FQNEAQ (reference sequence). CDR3 sequence: CASSPRTAYEQYF. CDR3 coding DNA: TGTGCCAGCAGCCCGAGGACAGCCTACGAGCAGTACTTC.

This clone was seen at least ten times. The chain couples TRBV3-1 (or the pseudogene TRBV3-2) to TRBJ2-5, with TRBD2 matching over 11 bases. The germline gives CDR1 LGHDT, CDR2 YNNKEL (reference sequence). This CDR3 comprises 16 residues. V trimming: 0 bases; J trimming: 6 bases; junction bases outside the gene matches: 6. Here the CDR3 DNA reads TGTGCCAGCAGCCAAGAACCCCTAGCGGGGGGTCAGACCCAGTACTTC. Translated: CASSQEPLAGGQTQYF.